This is a list of T cell receptor beta chains from one sample in a study of response to subunit inactivated influenza vaccine. TCRdb reanalysed the RT-PCR reads using MiXCR and keeps one entry per CDR3 protein. The repertoire has about 310,000 distinct CDR3 sequences, 20% to 25% of them found once; the top ten carry roughly 10%. The material sequenced was PBMCs from blood, taken 21 months after vaccination. The receptors here all came from a man aged 50-75 years who received an inactivated influenza vaccine. Both conserved end residues are part of each CDR3. A D gene is named only where the DNA matches it firmly. Clone size, where shown, is once, few, many, or a class for clones that have expanded.

cdr3_nt cdr3_aa d_call v_call clone_size j_call
TGTGCCAGCAGCAACCCGACTAGCGGGACGATCACAGATACGCAGTATTTT CASSNPTSGTITDTQYF - TRBV21-1 - TRBJ2-3
TGTGCCAGCAGCCAAGATTTTGACGACTGGGGCGAGCAGTTCTTC CASSQDFDDWGEQFF - TRBV3-1 - TRBJ2-1
TGTGCCAGCAGTGCTTTAGCGGGGGCCTCTTCCTACGAGCAGTACTTC CASSALAGASSYEQYF TRBD2 TRBV6-1 - TRBJ2-7
TGCGCCAGCAGTCAATCCCTTCAAGGCCCTCCGAAGGAGCAGTACTTC CASSQSLQGPPKEQYF - TRBV23-1 few TRBJ2-7
TGCAGCGTCTCCGGGTTCGAGCAGTACTTC CSVSGFEQYF - TRBV20-1 few TRBJ2-7
TGTGCCAGCAGTTACTTAATCGGGACAGGGAGTAGTAGATTGTCACCCCTCCACTTT CASSYLIGTGSSRLSPLHF TRBD1 TRBV6-5 - TRBJ1-6
TGTGCCAGCAGGGAAACAGGGGGTACTTACAATGAGCAGTTCTTC CASRETGGTYNEQFF TRBD1 TRBV2 - TRBJ2-1
TGTGCCAGCAGTTACTCGGGGACGCTCACTGAAGCTTTCTTT CASSYSGTLTEAFF - TRBV6-5 few TRBJ1-1
TGTGCCTGGAGTGTAGGCGGGACTCTCTACAATGAGCAGTTCTTC CAWSVGGTLYNEQFF - TRBV30 - TRBJ2-1
TGTGCCAGCAGCACAACGCGAGGGGAGTTTGCGACCCAGTACTTC CASSTTRGEFATQYF - TRBV11-2 - TRBJ2-5
TGTGCCAGCAGTTCCCCATTGCGGGCCACGGAGCTGTTTTTT CASSSPLRATELFF - TRBV28 few TRBJ2-2
TGTGCCAGCAGTTCCTACACGACAGGCTCCTACGAGCAGTACTTC CASSSYTTGSYEQYF - TRBV12-3/TRBV12-4 - TRBJ2-7
TGTGCCAGCAATAATTCGAGAGTCCGGGACAGGGCTCAAGAGACCCAGTACTTC CASNNSRVRDRAQETQYF TRBD1 TRBV6-2/TRBV6-3 many TRBJ2-5
TGTGCCAGCAGTCCCGGAGACACTTTAGCGGGACCCCAGCATTTT CASSPGDTLAGPQHF - TRBV12-3/TRBV12-4 - TRBJ1-5